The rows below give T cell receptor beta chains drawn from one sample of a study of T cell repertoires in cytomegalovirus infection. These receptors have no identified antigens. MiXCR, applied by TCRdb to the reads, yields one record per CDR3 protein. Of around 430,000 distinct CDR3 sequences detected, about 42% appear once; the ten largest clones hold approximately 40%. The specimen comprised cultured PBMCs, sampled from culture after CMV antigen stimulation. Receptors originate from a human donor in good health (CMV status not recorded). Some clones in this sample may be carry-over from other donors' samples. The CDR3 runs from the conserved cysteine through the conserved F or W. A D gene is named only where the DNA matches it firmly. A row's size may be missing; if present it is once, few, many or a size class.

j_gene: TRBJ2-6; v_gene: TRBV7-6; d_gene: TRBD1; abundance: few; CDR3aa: CASSPRGGANVLTF; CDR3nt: TGTGCCAGCAGCCCCAGGGGGGGGGCCAACGTCCTGACTTTC
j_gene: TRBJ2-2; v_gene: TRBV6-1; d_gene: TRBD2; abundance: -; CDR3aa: CASSNRPGTSGKYNTGELFF; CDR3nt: TGTGCCAGCAGTAACCGCCCCGGGACTAGCGGGAAGTATAACACCGGGGAGCTGTTTTTT
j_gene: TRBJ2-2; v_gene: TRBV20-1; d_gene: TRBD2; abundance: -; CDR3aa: CSARDSEGGGTGELFF; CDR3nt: TGCAGTGCTAGAGACTCAGAGGGCGGGGGCACCGGGGAGCTGTTTTTT
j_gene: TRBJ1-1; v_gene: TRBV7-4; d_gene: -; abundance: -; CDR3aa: CASSRGTTNTEAFF; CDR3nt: TGTGCCAGCAGCCGCGGGACAACGAACACTGAAGCTTTCTTT
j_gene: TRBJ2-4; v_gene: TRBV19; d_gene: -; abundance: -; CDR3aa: CASSIPGAGNIQYF; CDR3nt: TGTGCCAGTAGTATCCCAGGGGCTGGAAACATTCAGTACTTC
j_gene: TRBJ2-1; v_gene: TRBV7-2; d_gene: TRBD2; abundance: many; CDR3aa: CASSLMRGNYNEQFF; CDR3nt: TGTGCCAGCAGCTTAATGCGGGGGAACTACAATGAGCAGTTCTTC
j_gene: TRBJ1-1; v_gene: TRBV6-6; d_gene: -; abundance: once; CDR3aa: CASNIQVNTEAFF; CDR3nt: TGTGCCAGCAACATACAGGTGAACACTGAAGCTTTCTTT
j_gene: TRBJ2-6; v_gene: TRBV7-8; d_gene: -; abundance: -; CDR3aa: CASSKLAGANVLTF; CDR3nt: TGTGCCAGCAGCAAACTAGCTGGGGCCAACGTCCTGACTTTC
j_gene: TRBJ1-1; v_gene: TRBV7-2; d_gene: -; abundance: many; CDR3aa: CASSQVATEAFF; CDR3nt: TGTGCCAGCAGCCAGGTAGCCACTGAAGCTTTCTTT
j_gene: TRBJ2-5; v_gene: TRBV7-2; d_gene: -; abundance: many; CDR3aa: CASSPGPAQETQYF; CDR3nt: TGTGCCAGCAGCCCAGGGCCAGCCCAAGAGACCCAGTACTTC
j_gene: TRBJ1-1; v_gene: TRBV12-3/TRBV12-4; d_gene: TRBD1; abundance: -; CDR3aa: CASSGRQGDTEAFF; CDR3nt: TGTGCCAGCAGTGGCAGACAGGGTGACACTGAAGCTTTCTTT
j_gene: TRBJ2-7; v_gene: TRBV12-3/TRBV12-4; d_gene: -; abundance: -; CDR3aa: CASSLVRYDEQYF; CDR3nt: TGTGCCAGCAGTTTAGTCCGGTACGACGAGCAGTACTTC
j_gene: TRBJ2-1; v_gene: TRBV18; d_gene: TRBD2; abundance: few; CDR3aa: CASSPSTSGSSNEQFF; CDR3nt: TGTGCCAGCTCACCATCGACTAGCGGGAGTTCGAATGAGCAGTTCTTC
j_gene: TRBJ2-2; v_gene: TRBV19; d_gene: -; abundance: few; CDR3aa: CASSKAATGELFF; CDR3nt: TGTGCCAGTAGCAAAGCGGCCACCGGGGAGCTGTTTTTT
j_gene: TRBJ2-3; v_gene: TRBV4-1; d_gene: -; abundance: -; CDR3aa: CASSLGLSVSDTQYF; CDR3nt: TGCGCCAGCAGCCTGGGACTTTCGGTTTCAGATACGCAGTATTTT
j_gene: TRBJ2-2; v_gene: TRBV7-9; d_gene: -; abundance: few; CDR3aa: CASSWDGAANTGELFF; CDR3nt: TGTGCCAGCAGCTGGGACGGAGCCGCGAACACCGGGGAGCTGTTTTTT
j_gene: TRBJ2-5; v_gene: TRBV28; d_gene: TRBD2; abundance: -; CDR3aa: CASSRNSGVYQETQYF; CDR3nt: TGTGCCAGCAGTCGAAACAGCGGGGTCTACCAAGAGACCCAGTACTTC
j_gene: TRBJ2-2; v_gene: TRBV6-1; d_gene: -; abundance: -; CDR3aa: CASYVGLITGELFF; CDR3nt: TGTGCCAGCTATGTGGGACTGATCACCGGGGAGCTGTTTTTT
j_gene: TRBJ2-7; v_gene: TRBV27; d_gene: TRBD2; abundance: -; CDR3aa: CASSPQGGRIHEQYF; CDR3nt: TGTGCCAGCAGTCCCCAGGGCGGGAGGATCCACGAGCAGTACTTC
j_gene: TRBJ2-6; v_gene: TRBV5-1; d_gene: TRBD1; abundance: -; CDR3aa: CASSQDRATGANVLTF; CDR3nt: TGCGCCAGCAGCCAGGACAGGGCTACTGGGGCCAACGTCCTGACTTTC
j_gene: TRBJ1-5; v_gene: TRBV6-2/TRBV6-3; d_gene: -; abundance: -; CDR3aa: CASSYENQPQHF; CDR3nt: TGTGCCAGCAGTTACGAGAATCAGCCCCAGCATTTT
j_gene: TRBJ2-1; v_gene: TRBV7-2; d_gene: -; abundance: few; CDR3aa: CASSSDAGAPEQFF; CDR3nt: TGTGCCAGCAGCTCAGACGCGGGGGCGCCTGAGCAGTTCTTC
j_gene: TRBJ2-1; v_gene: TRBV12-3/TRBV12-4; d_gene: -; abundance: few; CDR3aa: CASSNLGDNYNEQFF; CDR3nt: TGTGCCAGCAGCAACCTGGGTGACAACTACAATGAGCAGTTCTTC
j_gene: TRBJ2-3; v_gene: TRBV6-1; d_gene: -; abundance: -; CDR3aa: CASSTPRDADTQYF; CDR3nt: TGTGCCAGCAGTACGCCCCGGGACGCCGACACGCAGTATTTT
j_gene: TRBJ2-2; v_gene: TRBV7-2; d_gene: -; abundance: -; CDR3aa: CASSLARDRPNTGELFF; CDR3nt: TGTGCCAGCAGCTTAGCGCGAGACAGGCCGAACACCGGGGAGCTGTTTTTT
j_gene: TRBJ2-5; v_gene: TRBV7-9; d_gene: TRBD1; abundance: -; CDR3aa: CASSLGLGQGETQYF; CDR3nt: TGTGCCAGCAGCCTGGGTCTTGGACAGGGAGAGACCCAGTACTTC
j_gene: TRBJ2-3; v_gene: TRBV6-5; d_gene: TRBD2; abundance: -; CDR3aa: CASSYLAGVPDTQYF; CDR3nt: TGTGCCAGCAGTTACTTGGCGGGAGTCCCAGATACGCAGTATTTT
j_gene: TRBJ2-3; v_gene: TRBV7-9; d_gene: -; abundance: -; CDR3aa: CASSPEARGSDTQYF; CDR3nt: TGTGCCAGCAGCCCGGAGGCAAGGGGATCAGATACGCAGTATTTT
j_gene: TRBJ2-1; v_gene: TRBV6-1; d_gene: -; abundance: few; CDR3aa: CASSEAGGPRRFF; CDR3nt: TGTGCCAGCAGTGAAGCGGGGGGGCCCCGGAGGTTCTTC
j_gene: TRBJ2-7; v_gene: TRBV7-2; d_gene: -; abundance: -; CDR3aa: CASSFRLSSYEQYF; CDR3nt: TGTGCCAGCAGCTTTCGTCTAAGTTCCTACGAGCAGTACTTC
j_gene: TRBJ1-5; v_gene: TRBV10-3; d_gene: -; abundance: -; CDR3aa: CAITGREGQPQHF; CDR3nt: TGTGCCATCACGGGCAGGGAGGGTCAGCCCCAGCATTTT
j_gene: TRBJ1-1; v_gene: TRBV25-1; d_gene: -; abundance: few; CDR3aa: CASISEGDTEAFF; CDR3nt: TGTGCCAGCATTTCGGAGGGGGACACTGAAGCTTTCTTT
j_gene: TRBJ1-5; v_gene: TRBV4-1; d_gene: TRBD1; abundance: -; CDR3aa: CASSRTAGAGGVFDQPQHF; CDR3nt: TGCGCCAGCAGCCGGACCGCCGGGGCAGGGGGCGTCTTCGATCAGCCCCAGCATTTT
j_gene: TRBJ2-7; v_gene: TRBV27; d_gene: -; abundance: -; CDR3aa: CASSLSWGYEQYF; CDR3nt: TGTGCCAGCAGTTTATCATGGGGATACGAGCAGTACTTC
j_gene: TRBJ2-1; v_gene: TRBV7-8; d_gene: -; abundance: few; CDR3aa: CASSTGGGGSSYNEQFF; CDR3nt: TGTGCCAGCAGCACCGGGGGCGGGGGAAGCTCCTACAATGAGCAGTTCTTC
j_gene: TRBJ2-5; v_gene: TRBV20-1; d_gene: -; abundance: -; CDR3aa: CSAPTGQTQYF; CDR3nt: TGCAGTGCTCCGACTGGACAGACCCAGTACTTC
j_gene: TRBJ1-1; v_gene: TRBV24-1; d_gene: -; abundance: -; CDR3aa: CATSDGDLEAFF; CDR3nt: TGTGCCACCAGTGATGGTGATTTGGAAGCTTTCTTT